These 27 T cell receptor beta chains were sequenced from one sample in a study of cytomegalovirus exposure and HLA in healthy donors. It was with 60 Vbeta and 13 Jbeta primers that the PCR ran. TCRdb's copy holds only in-frame clones and misses some; the assay was immunoSEQ multiplex PCR. In the table there are 100,000 to 150,000 clones, around 70% of which are singletons. Sequencing was carried out using PBMCs. These receptors were collected from a man aged 35-49 years in good health and CMV-seropositive.

The chain links TRBV6-1 to TRBJ1-2, with a tentative D call TRBD1 (5 bases). This CDR3 contains 14 residues. V was cut by 4 bases and J by 3 bases, with 12 bases left in between. The germline V gene encodes CDR1 MNHNS and CDR2 SASEGT. The CDR3 loop is CASSVDSKDYGYTF. CDR3 in DNA: TGTGCCAGCAGTGTAGACAGCAAAGACTATGGCTACACCTTC.

This chain links TRBV4-3 with TRBJ2-7, with TRBD2 identical over 10 bases. The CDR3 totals 14 residues. Germline V gives CDR1 LGHNA, CDR2 YSLEER. Trimming took 3 bases from V and 6 from J; bases not matched to a gene: 5. CDR3 loop: CASSHLAGVAEQYF. The CDR3 nucleotides read TGCGCCAGCAGCCATCTAGCGGGAGTCGCCGAGCAGTACTTC.

The chain employs TRBV10-3 and TRBJ2-7; 9 nucleotides agree with TRBD1. From germline, CDR1 is ENHRY and CDR2 SYGVKD. V shed 10 bases and J 3 bases; nucleotides not matched to a gene: 4. The CDR3 length is 12 residues. As DNA, the CDR3 is TGTGCCACCGCGGACAGGGGCTACGAGCAGTACTTC. Protein product: CATADRGYEQYF.

The chain uses TRBV25-1 and TRBJ2-3, with 9 nucleotides matching TRBD2. The CDR3 spans 15 residues. CDR1 and CDR2 from the germline V gene are MGHDK and SYGVNS. J was trimmed by 6 bases and V by 1 base; bases with no gene match: 5. The CDR3 region has the DNA TGTGCCAGCAGTGAATTAGCGGGGGCCGGGGATACGCAGTATTTT. Protein: CASSELAGAGDTQYF. The variable domain in full, completed from reference TRBV25-1 and TRBJ2-3, reads EADIYQTPRYLVIGTGKKITLECSQTMGHDKMYWYQQDPGMELHLIHYSYGVNSTEKGDLSSESTVSRIRTEHFPLTLESARPSHTSQYLCASSELAGAGDTQYFGPGTRLTVL.

The chain couples TRBV7-2 to TRBJ2-6; D unclear. Trimming removed 5 bases at V and 0 bases at J, with 8 bases between. Germline V lookup: CDR1 SGHTA, CDR2 FQGNSA. The CDR3 totals 15 residues. CDR3 loop: CASSEAGSGANVLTF. CDR3 bases: TGTGCCAGCAGCGAAGCAGGCTCTGGGGCCAACGTCCTGACTTTC.

This chain links TRBV5-1 with TRBJ2-1, with 11 bases aligning to TRBD1. Looked up from germline, CDR1 is SGHRS and CDR2 is YFSETQ. The J segment lost 10 bases and the V segment lost 1 base, leaving 7 bases of the junction unmatched. There are 15 residues in the CDR3. The CDR3 sequence: CASSLLGTGGPEQFF. CDR3 sequence (DNA): TGCGCCAGCAGCTTGTTAGGGACAGGGGGACCCGAGCAGTTCTTC.

This chain connects TRBV7-6 to TRBJ2-1; D unclear. Trimming stripped 5 bases from V and 5 bases from J, with 7 bases between. The CDR3 spans 12 residues. The germline CDR1 and CDR2 sequences are SGHVS and FNYEAQ. The CDR3, as DNA: TGTGCCAGCAGCGCGTATAACAATGAGCAGTTCTTC. Protein product: CASSAYNNEQFF.

The genes are TRBV19 and TRBJ1-5; 7 positions agree with TRBD1. Germline loops: CDR1 LNHDA, CDR2 SQIVND (reference sequence). The CDR3 contains 16 residues. The V segment lost 3 bases and the J segment 0 bases; nucleotides outside the gene matches: 5. The CDR3 region has the DNA TGTGCCAGTAGTATTGCCGGACAGGCTAGCAATCAGCCCCAGCATTTT. The encoded protein is CASSIAGQASNQPQHF.

The CDR3 DNA reads TGTGCTAGTGCCCGGGACAGGGTGAGGGAGCAGTACTTC. Protein product: CASARDRVREQYF. The chain joins TRBV12-5 to TRBJ2-7, with TRBD1 identical over 9 bases. With V trimmed by 7 bases and J by 7 bases, 8 bases remained unmatched. This CDR3 is 13 amino acids long. The germline V gene has CDR1 LGHNT and CDR2 FRNRAP.

The chain couples TRBV5-4 to TRBJ2-7, with 7 bases identical to TRBD2. The CDR3 contains 14 residues. CDR1 SGHNT and CDR2 YYREEE come from the germline V gene (reference sequence). J lost 3 bases, V lost 3 bases, and 6 bases had no gene match. CDR3 sequence: CASSSPGLSYEQYF. DNA of the CDR3: TGTGCCAGCAGCTCACCGGGACTAAGCTACGAGCAGTACTTC.

V gene TRBV5-5 combines with J gene TRBJ2-7; 8 positions agree with TRBD1. The length of the CDR3 is 14 residues. Germline V gives CDR1 SGHKS, CDR2 YYEKEE (reference sequence). The ends lost 5 bases at V and 2 bases at J; junction bases unmatched: 6. DNA of the CDR3: TGTGCCAGCAGTTTAGGACAGGGCCCCTACGAGCAGTACTTC. Encoded protein: CASSLGQGPYEQYF.

The chain links TRBV27 to TRBJ1-5; TRBD1 matches at 8 bases. Germline loops: CDR1 MNHEY, CDR2 SMNVEV (reference sequence). V lost 5 bases and J lost 3; bases outside the gene matches: 3. The CDR3 contains 14 residues. CDR3 in DNA: TGTGCCAGCAGTGGGGACAGGCTCAATCAGCCCCAGCATTTT. Amino acids: CASSGDRLNQPQHF.

This chain joins TRBV2 and TRBJ2-5, with 13 bases identical to TRBD2. From germline, CDR1 is SNHLY and CDR2 FYNNEI. This CDR3 has 15 residues. The V segment lost 5 bases and the J segment 5 bases; nucleotides outside the gene matches: 5. For the CDR3, the DNA is TGTGCCAGCAGTCGGACTAGCGGGGGCAGGGAGACCCAGTACTTC. It yields the protein CASSRTSGGRETQYF.

The chain links TRBV7-2 to TRBJ2-7; the D gene is possibly TRBD2 (6 bases). Trimming stripped 3 bases from V and 0 bases from J, with 9 bases between. The germline gives CDR1 SGHTA, CDR2 FQGNSA. The CDR3 has 14 amino acids. The CDR3 region has the DNA TGTGCCAGCAGCTTCCGGGACTTCTCCTACGAGCAGTACTTC. Its translation is CASSFRDFSYEQYF.

In its sample, this clone was seen once. The rearrangement uses TRBV5-6 and TRBJ2-5; D might be TRBD2 (5 bases). Trimming pared 5 bases from V and 1 base from J, leaving 18 bases between. Germline-derived CDR1 and CDR2 are SGHDT and YYEEEE. The CDR3 loop spans 16 amino acids. The CDR3 protein is CASSNQGGPFQETQYF. For the CDR3, the DNA is TGTGCCAGCAGTAATCAAGGCGGGCCGTTCCAAGAGACCCAGTACTTC.

This clone was seen once. J is TRBJ2-2 and V is TRBV28; D remains ambiguous. Looked up from germline, CDR1 is MDHEN and CDR2 is SYDVKM. V was trimmed by 7 bases and J by 5 bases, leaving 8 bases between them. The CDR3 is 12 residues long. The CDR3 here is CASTRRTGELFF. DNA for the CDR3: TGTGCCAGCACTAGGCGGACCGGGGAGCTGTTTTTT.

The CDR3 DNA sequence: TGTGCCAGCAGTATTGACAGGGCTAACACTGAAGCTTTCTTT. Residues: CASSIDRANTEAFF. The chain has TRBV6-5 and TRBJ1-1, with 7 bases lining up with TRBD1. The CDR3 consists of 14 residues. V gave up 5 bases and J gave up 2 bases; unmatched junction bases: 5. CDR1 and CDR2 from the germline V gene are MNHEY and SVGAGI.

The V and J genes are TRBV5-1 and TRBJ1-2, with TRBD1 matching over 12 bases. V was pared by 4 bases and J by 6 bases, with 4 bases of the junction left unmatched. The V gene's germline CDR1 is SGHRS and CDR2 YFSETQ. This CDR3 has 14 residues. CDR3 region: CASSLGTGGDGYTF. The CDR3 nucleotides read TGCGCCAGCAGCCTCGGGACAGGGGGCGATGGCTACACCTTC.

The chain carries TRBV18 and TRBJ2-2, with 10 bases matching TRBD1. The CDR3 runs to 15 residues. J was trimmed by 5 bases and V by 3 bases; bases with no gene match: 3. Germline CDR1 and CDR2: KGHSH and LQKENI. The DNA of the CDR3 is TGTGCCAGCTCACCTCGGACAGGGGGGACCGGGGAGCTGTTTTTT. It specifies CASSPRTGGTGELFF. The whole variable domain, filled in from reference TRBV18 and TRBJ2-2, reads NAGVMQNPRHLVRRRGQEARLRCSPMKGHSHVYWYRQLPEEGLKFMVYLQKENIIDESGMPKERFSAEFPKEGPSILRIQQVVRGDSAAYFCASSPRTGGTGELFFGEGSRLTVL.

The rearrangement joins TRBV4-3 to TRBJ1-1, with D perhaps TRBD1 (5 bases). CDR1 and CDR2 (germline): LGHNA, YSLEER. This CDR3 spans 14 amino acids. V shed 0 bases and J shed 3 bases, with 8 bases lying between them. The CDR3 is CASSQDQGYTEAFF. As DNA, the CDR3 is TGCGCCAGCAGCCAAGATCAGGGATACACTGAAGCTTTCTTT.

This rearrangement joins TRBV29-1 to TRBJ2-3; a weak D match, TRBD1 (5 bases). The ends were cut back, 2 bases at V and 2 bases at J, with 14 bases in the middle. The CDR3 covers 15 residues. Germline CDR1 is SQVTM and CDR2 is ANQGSEA. In nucleotides, the CDR3 is TGCAGCGTTGAAACAGGAGAAGGACACACAGATACGCAGTATTTT. This codes for CSVETGEGHTDTQYF.

This sequence joins TRBV19 and TRBJ2-1, with D possibly being TRBD2 (5 bases). The V gene lost 4 bases and the J gene lost 1 base, with 5 bases spanning the gap. The CDR3 runs 13 residues. Germline V gene sequence: CDR1 LNHDA, CDR2 SQIVND (reference sequence). In nucleotides, the CDR3 is TGTGCCAGTAGTACGGGATCCTACAATGAGCAGTTCTTC. Protein product: CASSTGSYNEQFF.

The rearrangement links TRBV5-1 to TRBJ1-1, with TRBD1 identical over 7 bases. The ends lost 2 bases at V and 3 bases at J; junction bases unmatched: 4. CDR3 size: 14 residues. Germline V gene data show CDR1 as SGHRS and CDR2 as YFSETQ. CDR3 coding DNA: TGCGCCAGCAGCTTCCGACAGGGACACACTGAAGCTTTCTTT. It yields the protein CASSFRQGHTEAFF. The full variable domain, completed using reference TRBV5-1 and TRBJ1-1, is KAGVTQTPRYLIKTRGQQVTLSCSPISGHRSVSWYQQTPGQGLQFLFEYFSETQRNKGNFPGRFSGRQFSNSRSEMNVSTLELGDSALYLCASSFRQGHTEAFFGQGTRLTVV.

The V and J genes are TRBV6-6 and TRBJ1-2, with 11 bases identical to TRBD1. Trimming at V came to 7 bases and at J to 7 bases, leaving 8 bases not matched to a gene. Germline V lookup: CDR1 MNHNY, CDR2 SVGAGI (reference sequence). The CDR3 contains 14 residues. DNA for the CDR3: TGTGCCAGCACCCCCGGACAGGGGGCTGGTGGCTACACCTTC. Amino acid sequence: CASTPGQGAGGYTF.

The rearrangement uses TRBV2 and TRBJ1-2, with 9 bases fitting TRBD1. CDR1 and CDR2 (germline): SNHLY, FYNNEI. The CDR3 consists of 14 residues. Trimming removed 6 bases from V and 2 bases from J; junction bases left unmatched: 4. The CDR3 is CASRGTGLNYGYTF. As DNA, the CDR3 is TGTGCCAGCAGAGGGACAGGGCTAAACTATGGCTACACCTTC.

This sequence joins TRBV28 and TRBJ1-5, with D possibly being TRBD1 (6 bases). V lost 5 bases and J 3 bases, leaving 11 bases between the germline ends. This CDR3 region has 14 residues. Germline CDR1 reads MDHEN; CDR2 reads SYDVKM. Written as DNA, the CDR3 is TGTGCCAGCAGTCCAACAGGGAACAATCAGCCCCAGCATTTT. Translated, it gives CASSPTGNNQPQHF.

There are a few counts of this clone. This rearrangement joins TRBV6-5 to TRBJ2-1, with TRBD1 identical over 10 bases. Per the germline V gene, CDR1 is MNHEY and CDR2 is SVGAGI. This CDR3 region has 14 residues. The V and J ends lost 0 bases and 8 bases, in that order; junction bases with no gene match: 1. DNA of the CDR3: TGTGCCAGCAGTTACTCTGGGACAGGGGATGAGCAGTTCTTC. Amino acid sequence: CASSYSGTGDEQFF.